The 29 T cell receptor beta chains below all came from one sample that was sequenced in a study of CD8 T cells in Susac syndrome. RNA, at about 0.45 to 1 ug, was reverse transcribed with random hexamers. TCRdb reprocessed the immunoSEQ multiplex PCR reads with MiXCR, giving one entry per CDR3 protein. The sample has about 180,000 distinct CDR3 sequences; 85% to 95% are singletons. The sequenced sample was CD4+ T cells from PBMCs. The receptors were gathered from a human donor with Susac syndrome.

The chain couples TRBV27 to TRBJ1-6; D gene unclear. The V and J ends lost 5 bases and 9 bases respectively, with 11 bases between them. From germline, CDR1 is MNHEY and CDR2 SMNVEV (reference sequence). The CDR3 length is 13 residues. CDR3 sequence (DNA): TGTGCCAGCAGTGTTGGACCATTTTCACCCCTCCACTTT. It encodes CASSVGPFSPLHF.

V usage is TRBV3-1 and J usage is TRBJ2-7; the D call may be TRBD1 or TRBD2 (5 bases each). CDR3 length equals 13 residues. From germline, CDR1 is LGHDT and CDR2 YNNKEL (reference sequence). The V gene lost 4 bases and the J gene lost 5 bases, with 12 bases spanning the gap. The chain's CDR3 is CASSPRGVDEQYF. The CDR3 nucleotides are TGTGCCAGCAGCCCTCGAGGGGTGGACGAGCAGTACTTC.

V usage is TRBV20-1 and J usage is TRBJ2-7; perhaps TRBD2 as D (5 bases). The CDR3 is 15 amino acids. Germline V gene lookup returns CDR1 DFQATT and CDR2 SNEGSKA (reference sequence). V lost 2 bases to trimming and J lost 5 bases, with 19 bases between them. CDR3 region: CSARPPGSIPHEQYF. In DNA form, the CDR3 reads TGCAGTGCTAGACCCCCGGGAAGCATCCCCCACGAGCAGTACTTC.

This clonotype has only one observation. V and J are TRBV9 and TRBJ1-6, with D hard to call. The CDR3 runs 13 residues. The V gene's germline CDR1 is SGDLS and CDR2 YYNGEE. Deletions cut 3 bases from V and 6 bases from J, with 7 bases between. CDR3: CASSDQSNSPLHF. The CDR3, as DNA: TGTGCCAGCAGCGATCAGTCTAATTCACCCCTCCACTTT.

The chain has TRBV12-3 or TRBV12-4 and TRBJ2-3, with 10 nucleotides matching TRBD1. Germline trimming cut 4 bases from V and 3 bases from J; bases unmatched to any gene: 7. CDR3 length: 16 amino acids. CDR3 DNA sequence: TGTGCCAGCAGTTGGGAGGGACAGGGGACGACAGATACGCAGTATTTT. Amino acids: CASSWEGQGTTDTQYF.

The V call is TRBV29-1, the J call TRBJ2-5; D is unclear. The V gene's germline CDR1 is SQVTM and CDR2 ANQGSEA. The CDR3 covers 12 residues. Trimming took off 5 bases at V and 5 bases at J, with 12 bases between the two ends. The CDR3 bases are TGCAGCGTTTCCATTTCGCGGGAGACCCAGTACTTC. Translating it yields CSVSISRETQYF.

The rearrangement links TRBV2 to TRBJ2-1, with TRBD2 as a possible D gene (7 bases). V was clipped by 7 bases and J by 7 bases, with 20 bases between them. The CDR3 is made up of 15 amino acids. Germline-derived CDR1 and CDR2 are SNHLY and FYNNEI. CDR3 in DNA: TGTGCCAGCACCCTGCAGGCGGGGGCTGGGAATGAGCAGTTCTTC. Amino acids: CASTLQAGAGNEQFF.

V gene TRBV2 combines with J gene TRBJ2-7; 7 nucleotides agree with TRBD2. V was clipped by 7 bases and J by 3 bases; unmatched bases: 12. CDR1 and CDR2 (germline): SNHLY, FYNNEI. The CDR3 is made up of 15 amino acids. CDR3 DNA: TGTGCCAGCAACCTCTGGCGGGGGAACTACTACGAGCAGTACTTC. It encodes CASNLWRGNYYEQYF.

In nucleotides, the CDR3 is TGTGCCAGCAGCCGAGGGGGCAGGGTGAGGAATCAGCCCCAGCATTTT. Its translation is CASSRGGRVRNQPQHF. The chain links TRBV7-2 to TRBJ1-5, with 7 bases lining up with TRBD1. V lost 5 bases and J lost 4; bases outside the gene matches: 11. Germline CDR1 reads SGHTA; CDR2 reads FQGNSA. The CDR3 extends over 16 amino acids.

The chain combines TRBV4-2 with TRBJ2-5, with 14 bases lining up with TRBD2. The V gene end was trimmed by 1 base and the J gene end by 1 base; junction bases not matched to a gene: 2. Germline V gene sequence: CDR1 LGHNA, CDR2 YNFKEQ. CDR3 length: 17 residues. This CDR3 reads CASSQGGTSGGQETQYF. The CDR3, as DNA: TGTGCCAGCAGCCAAGGAGGGACTAGCGGGGGCCAAGAGACCCAGTACTTC.

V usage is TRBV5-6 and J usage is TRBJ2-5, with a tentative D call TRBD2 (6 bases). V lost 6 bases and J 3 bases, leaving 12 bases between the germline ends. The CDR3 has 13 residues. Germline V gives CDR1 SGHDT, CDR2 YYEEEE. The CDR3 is CASTTGVKETQYF. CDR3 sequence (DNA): TGTGCCAGCACCACGGGGGTAAAAGAGACCCAGTACTTC.

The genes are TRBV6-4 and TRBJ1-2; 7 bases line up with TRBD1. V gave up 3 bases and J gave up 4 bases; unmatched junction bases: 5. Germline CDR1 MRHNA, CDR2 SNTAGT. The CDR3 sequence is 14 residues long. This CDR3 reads CASSEGGQLYGYTF. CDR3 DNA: TGTGCCAGCAGTGAAGGGGGACAGCTCTATGGCTACACCTTC.

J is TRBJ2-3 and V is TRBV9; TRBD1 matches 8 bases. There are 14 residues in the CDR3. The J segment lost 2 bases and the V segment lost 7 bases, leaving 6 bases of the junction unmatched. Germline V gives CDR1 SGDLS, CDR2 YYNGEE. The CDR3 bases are TGTGCCAGCGTGACGGGACAGGACACAGATACGCAGTATTTT. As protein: CASVTGQDTDTQYF.

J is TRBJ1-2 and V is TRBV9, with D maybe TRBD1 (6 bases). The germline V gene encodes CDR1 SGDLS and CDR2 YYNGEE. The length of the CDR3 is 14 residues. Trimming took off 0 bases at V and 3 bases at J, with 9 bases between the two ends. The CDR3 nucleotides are TGTGCCAGCAGCGTAGGGGGGGGCTACTATGGCTACACCTTC. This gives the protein CASSVGGGYYGYTF.

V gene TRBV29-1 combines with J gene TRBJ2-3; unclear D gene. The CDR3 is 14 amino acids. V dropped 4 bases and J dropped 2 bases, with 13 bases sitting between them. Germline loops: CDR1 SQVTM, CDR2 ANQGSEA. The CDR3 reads CSVVVGNPTDTQYF. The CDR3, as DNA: TGCAGCGTTGTTGTCGGAAACCCCACAGATACGCAGTATTTT.

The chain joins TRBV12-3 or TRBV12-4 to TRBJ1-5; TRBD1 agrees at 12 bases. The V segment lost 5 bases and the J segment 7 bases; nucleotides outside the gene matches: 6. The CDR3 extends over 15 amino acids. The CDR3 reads CASSPGQGAGQPQHF. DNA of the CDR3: TGTGCCAGCAGTCCGGGACAGGGGGCAGGGCAGCCCCAGCATTTT.

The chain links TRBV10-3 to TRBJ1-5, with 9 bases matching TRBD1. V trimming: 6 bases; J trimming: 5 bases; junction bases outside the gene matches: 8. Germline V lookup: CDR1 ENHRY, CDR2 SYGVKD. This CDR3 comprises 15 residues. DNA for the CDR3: TGTGCCATCAGCCCGGGACAGGGATTGGATCAGCCCCAGCATTTT. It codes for CAISPGQGLDQPQHF.

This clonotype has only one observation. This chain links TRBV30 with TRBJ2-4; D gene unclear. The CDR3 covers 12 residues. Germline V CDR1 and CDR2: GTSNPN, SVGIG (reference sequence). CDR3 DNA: TGTGCATACCAACTAGCCAAAAACATTCAGTACTTC. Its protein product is CAYQLAKNIQYF.

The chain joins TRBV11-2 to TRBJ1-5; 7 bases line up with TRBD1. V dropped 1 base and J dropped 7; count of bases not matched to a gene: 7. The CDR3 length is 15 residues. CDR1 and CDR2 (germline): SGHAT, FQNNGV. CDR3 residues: CASSLGGQGEQPQHF. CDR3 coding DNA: TGTGCCAGCAGCTTAGGGGGTCAGGGGGAGCAGCCCCAGCATTTT. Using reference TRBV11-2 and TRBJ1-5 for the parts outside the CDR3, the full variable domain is EAGVAQSPRYKIIEKRQSVAFWCNPISGHATLYWYQQILGQGPKLLIQFQNNGVVDDSQLPKDRFSAERLKGVDSTLKIQPAKLEDSAVYLCASSLGGQGEQPQHFGDGTRLSIL.

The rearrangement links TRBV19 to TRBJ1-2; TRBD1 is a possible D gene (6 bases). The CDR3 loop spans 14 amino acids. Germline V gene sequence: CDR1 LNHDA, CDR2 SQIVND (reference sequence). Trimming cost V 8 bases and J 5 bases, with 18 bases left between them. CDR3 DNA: TGTGCCAGTCTCCCGGACAGTATTTCTTATGGCTACACCTTC. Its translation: CASLPDSISYGYTF.

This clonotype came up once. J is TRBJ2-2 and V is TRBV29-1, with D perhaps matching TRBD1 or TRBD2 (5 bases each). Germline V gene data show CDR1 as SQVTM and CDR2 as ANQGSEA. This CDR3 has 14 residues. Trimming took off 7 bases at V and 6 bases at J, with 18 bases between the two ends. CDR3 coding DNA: TGCAGCGCGTGGAGAGAGGGGAAAGCCGGGGAGCTGTTTTTT. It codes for CSAWREGKAGELFF.

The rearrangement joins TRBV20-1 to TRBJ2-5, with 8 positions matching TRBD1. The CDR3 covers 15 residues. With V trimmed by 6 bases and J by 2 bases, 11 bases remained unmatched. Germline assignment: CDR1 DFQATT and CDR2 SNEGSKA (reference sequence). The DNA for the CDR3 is TGCAGTGCGCCGCGGACAGGGAGTATGCAAGAGACCCAGTACTTC. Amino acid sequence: CSAPRTGSMQETQYF.

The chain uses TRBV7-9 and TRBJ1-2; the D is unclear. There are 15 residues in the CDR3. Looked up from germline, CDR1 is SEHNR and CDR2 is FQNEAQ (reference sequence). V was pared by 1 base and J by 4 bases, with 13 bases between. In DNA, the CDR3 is TGTGCCAGCAGCTTAGAGTCGACACGTCTCTATGGCTACACCTTC. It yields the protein CASSLESTRLYGYTF.

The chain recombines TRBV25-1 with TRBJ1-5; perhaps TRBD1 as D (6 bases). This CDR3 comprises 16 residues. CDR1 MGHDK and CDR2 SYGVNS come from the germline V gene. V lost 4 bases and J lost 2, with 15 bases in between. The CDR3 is CASSGAGAAGNQPQHF. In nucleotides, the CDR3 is TGTGCCAGCAGTGGGGCAGGGGCGGCGGGCAATCAGCCCCAGCATTTT.

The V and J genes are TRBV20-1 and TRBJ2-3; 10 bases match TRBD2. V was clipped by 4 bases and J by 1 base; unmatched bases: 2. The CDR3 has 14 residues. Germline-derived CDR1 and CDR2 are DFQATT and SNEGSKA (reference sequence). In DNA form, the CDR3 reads TGCAGTGCTACTAGCGGGGGACGCACAGATACGCAGTATTTT. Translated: CSATSGGRTDTQYF.

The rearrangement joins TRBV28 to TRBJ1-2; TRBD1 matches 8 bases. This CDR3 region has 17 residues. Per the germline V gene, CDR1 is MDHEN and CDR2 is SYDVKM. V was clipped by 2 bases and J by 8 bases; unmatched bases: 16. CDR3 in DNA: TGTGCCAGCAGTTTAGGCGGGGGGACAGGCCCCGCTACAGGCTACACCTTC. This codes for CASSLGGGTGPATGYTF.

CDR3 residues: CASSPGGAAPYGYTF. The CDR3 DNA is TGTGCCAGCAGTCCAGGGGGGGCCGCCCCCTATGGCTACACCTTC. V is TRBV12-3 or TRBV12-4 and J is TRBJ1-2, with 7 positions matching TRBD1. Trimming removed 5 bases from V and 4 bases from J; junction bases left unmatched: 10. The CDR3 consists of 15 residues.

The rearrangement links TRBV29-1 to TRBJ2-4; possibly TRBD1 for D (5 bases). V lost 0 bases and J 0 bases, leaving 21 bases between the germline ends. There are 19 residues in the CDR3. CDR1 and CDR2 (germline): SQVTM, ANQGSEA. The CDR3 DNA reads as TGCAGCGTTGAAGATCCGAAGGGGAACAGCATGCTAGCCAAAAACATTCAGTACTTC. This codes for CSVEDPKGNSMLAKNIQYF.

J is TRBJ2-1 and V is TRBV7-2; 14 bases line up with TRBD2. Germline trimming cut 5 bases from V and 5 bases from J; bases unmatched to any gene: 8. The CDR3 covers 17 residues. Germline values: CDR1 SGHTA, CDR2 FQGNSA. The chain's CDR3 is CASSPRTSGGRNNEQFF. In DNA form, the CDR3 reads TGTGCCAGCAGCCCCCGGACTAGCGGGGGGAGGAACAATGAGCAGTTCTTC.